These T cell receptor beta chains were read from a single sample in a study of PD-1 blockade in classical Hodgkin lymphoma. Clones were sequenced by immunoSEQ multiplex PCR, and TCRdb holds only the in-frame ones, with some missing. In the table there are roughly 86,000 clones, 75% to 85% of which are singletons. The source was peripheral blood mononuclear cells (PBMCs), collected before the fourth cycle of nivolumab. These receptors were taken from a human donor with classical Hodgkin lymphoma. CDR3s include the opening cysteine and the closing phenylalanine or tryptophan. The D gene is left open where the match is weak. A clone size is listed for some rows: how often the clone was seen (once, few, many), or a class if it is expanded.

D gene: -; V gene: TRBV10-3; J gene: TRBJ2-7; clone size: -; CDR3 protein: CAISAPEVGIDGTYEQYF; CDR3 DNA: TGTGCCATCAGTGCCCCAGAGGTGGGGATCGACGGGACCTACGAGCAGTACTTC
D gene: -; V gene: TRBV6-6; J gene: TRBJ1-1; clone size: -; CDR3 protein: CASSYGAANTEAFF; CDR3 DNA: TGTGCCAGCAGTTACGGGGCGGCTAACACTGAAGCTTTCTTT
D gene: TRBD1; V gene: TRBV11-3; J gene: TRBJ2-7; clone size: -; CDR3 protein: CASSPRDSSSYEQYF; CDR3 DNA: TGTGCCAGCAGCCCACGGGACAGCAGCTCCTACGAGCAGTACTTC
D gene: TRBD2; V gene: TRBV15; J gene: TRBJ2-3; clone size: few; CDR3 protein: CATSQDQASGNMDTQYF; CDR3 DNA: TGTGCCACCAGCCAAGATCAGGCTAGCGGGAACATGGATACGCAGTATTTT
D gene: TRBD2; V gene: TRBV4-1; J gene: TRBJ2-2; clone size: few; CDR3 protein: CASSQVDLAGALKTGELFF; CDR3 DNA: TGCGCCAGCAGCCAAGTTGATCTGGCGGGAGCACTTAAAACCGGGGAGCTGTTTTTT
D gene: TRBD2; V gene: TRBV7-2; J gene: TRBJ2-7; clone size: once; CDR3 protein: CASSAPGGREQYF; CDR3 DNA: TGTGCCAGCAGCGCACCGGGGGGGAGAGAGCAGTACTTC
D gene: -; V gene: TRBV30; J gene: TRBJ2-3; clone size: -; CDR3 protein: CAWSVVADTQYF; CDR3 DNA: TGTGCCTGGAGTGTAGTAGCAGATACGCAGTATTTT
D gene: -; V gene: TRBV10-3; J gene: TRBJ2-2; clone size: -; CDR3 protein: CAISELAGGSGELFF; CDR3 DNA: TGTGCCATCAGTGAGTTAGCCGGGGGTTCCGGGGAGCTGTTTTTT
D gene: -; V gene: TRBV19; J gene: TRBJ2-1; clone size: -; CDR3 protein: CASTRGYGEQFF; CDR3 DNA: TGTGCCAGTACCCGGGGCTATGGTGAGCAGTTCTTC
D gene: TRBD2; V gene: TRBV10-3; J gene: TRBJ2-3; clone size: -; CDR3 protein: CAISESGAGGADTQYF; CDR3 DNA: TGTGCCATCAGTGAGTCAGGAGCGGGAGGGGCAGATACGCAGTATTTT
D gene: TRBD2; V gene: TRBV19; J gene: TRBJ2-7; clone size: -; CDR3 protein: CASRLAGGDYEQYF; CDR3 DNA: TGTGCCAGTAGACTAGCGGGAGGCGACTACGAGCAGTACTTC
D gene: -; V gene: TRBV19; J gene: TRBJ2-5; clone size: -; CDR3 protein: CASSQGRETQYF; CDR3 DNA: TGTGCCAGTAGTCAGGGACGGGAGACCCAGTACTTC
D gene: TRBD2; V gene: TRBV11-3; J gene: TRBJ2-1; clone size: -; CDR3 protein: CASSPGAGRELDEQFF; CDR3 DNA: TGTGCCAGCAGCCCCGGCGCGGGGCGGGAGTTGGATGAGCAGTTCTTC
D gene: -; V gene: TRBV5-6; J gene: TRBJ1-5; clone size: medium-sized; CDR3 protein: CASSLAAGRPQHF; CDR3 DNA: TGTGCCAGCAGCTTGGCCGCAGGTCGGCCCCAGCATTTT
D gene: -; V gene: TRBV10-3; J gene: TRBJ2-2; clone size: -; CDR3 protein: CATRDGDTGELFF; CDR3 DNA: TGTGCCACCCGGGACGGGGACACCGGGGAGCTGTTTTTT
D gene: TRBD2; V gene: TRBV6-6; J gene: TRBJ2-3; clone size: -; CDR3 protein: CASRTSGSITDTQYF; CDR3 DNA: TGTGCCAGCAGGACTAGCGGGAGTATAACAGATACGCAGTATTTT
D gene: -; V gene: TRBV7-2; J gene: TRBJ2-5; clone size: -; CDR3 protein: CASSTGQPGETQYF; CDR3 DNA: TGTGCCAGCAGCACCGGACAGCCCGGAGAGACCCAGTACTTC
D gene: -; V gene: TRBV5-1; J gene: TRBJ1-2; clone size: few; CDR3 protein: CASSTSPASTDNYGYTF; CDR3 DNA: TGCGCCAGCAGCACATCCCCCGCCTCGACAGATAACTATGGCTACACCTTC
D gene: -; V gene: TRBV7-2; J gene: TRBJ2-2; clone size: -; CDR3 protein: CASSLARGGFTGELFF; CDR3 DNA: TGTGCCAGCAGCTTAGCGCGTGGGGGGTTCACCGGGGAGCTGTTTTTT
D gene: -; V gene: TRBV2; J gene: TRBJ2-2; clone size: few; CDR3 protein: CASSIGGAGELFF; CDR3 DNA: TGTGCCAGCAGTATCGGGGGTGCCGGGGAGCTGTTTTTT
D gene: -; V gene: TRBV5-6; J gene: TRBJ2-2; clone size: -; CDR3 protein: CASSLDPGKTGELFF; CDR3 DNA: TGTGCCAGCAGCTTGGATCCAGGGAAGACCGGGGAGCTGTTTTTT
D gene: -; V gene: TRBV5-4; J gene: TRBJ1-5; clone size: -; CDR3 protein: CASSLQGGKNQPQHF; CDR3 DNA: TGTGCCAGCAGCTTGCAAGGGGGGAAGAATCAGCCCCAGCATTTT
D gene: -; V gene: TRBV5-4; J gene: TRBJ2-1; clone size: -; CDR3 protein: CASSLGTTDNEQFF; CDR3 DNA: TGTGCCAGCAGCTTAGGAACTACCGACAATGAGCAGTTCTTC
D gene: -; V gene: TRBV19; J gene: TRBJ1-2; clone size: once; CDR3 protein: CASSMVARERNYGYTF; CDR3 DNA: TGTGCCAGTAGTATGGTCGCCAGGGAACGCAACTATGGCTACACCTTC
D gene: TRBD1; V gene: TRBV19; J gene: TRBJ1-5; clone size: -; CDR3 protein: CASKPGQGGQPQHF; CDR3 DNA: TGTGCCAGTAAACCGGGACAGGGGGGTCAGCCCCAGCATTTT